These T cell receptor beta chains were read from a single sample in a study of beta chain features in type 1 diabetes. The assay was immunoSEQ multiplex PCR, and TCRdb's table has in-frame clones only and misses some. The data hold a few hundred thousand clones, with 9% to 10% observed a single time. The specimen was naive CD4+ T cells from blood. Receptors originate from a woman under 30 in good health. Both conserved end residues are part of each CDR3. D genes are given only for firm matches. The listing skips clone size in some rows; elsewhere it reads once, few, many or a size class.

>-|TRBJ1-1|-|TRBV30
TGTGCCTGGAGTGTACGCGGGAACACTGAAGCTTTCTTT
CAWSVRGNTEAFF
>-|TRBJ1-5|-|TRBV6-5
TGTGCCAGCAGTTACTCAGGGGCTGATCGCAATCAGCCCCAGCATTTT
CASSYSGADRNQPQHF
>-|TRBJ2-1|-|TRBV5-4
TGTGCCAGCAGCTCGGGACACCGAAACAATGAGCAGTTCTTC
CASSSGHRNNEQFF
>TRBD1|TRBJ2-5|few|TRBV19
TGTGCCAGTAGACCGGCGGGACAGGGTGGAGAGACCCAGTACTTC
CASRPAGQGGETQYF
>-|TRBJ1-3|few|TRBV9
TGTGCCAGCAGCGCACAGTCTACCATCTCTGGAAACACCATATATTTT
CASSAQSTISGNTIYF
>-|TRBJ1-1|few|TRBV29-1
TGCAGCGTTGATCGACAGGCGAACACTGAAGCTTTCTTT
CSVDRQANTEAFF
>TRBD1|TRBJ1-2|few|TRBV6-1
TGTGCCAGCAGTACAGGGGACGGCTATGGCTACACCTTC
CASSTGDGYGYTF
>-|TRBJ1-2|few|TRBV30
TGTGCCTTACGGTCCGTCTATGGCTACACCTTC
CALRSVYGYTF
>-|TRBJ1-2|-|TRBV5-1
TGCGCCAGCAGGCAAGAAGCAGGGTATACGGACTATGGCTACACCTTC
CASRQEAGYTDYGYTF
>-|TRBJ2-5|few|TRBV2
TGTGCCAGCAGTGGTTTGACTAGAAGCCATCTAGAGACCCAGTACTTC
CASSGLTRSHLETQYF
>TRBD1|TRBJ1-5|few|TRBV30
TGTGCCTGGAGTACCGGGACAGGAGAATATAGCAATCAGCCCCAGCATTTT
CAWSTGTGEYSNQPQHF
>-|TRBJ1-2|many|TRBV30
TGTGCCTGGTTTACAGACTACACCTTC
CAWFTDYTF
>-|TRBJ1-1|few|TRBV7-2
TGTGCCAGCAGCTACCGACAGTATGAAGGCACTGAAGCTTTCTTT
CASSYRQYEGTEAFF
>-|TRBJ2-3|-|TRBV4-2
TGTGCCAGCAGCCGCGGGCGCACAGATACGCAGTATTTT
CASSRGRTDTQYF
>-|TRBJ2-7|few|TRBV11-2
TGTGCCAGCAGCATCCCAGGGTCCTACGAGCAGTACTTC
CASSIPGSYEQYF
>TRBD1|TRBJ2-1|-|TRBV6-1
TGTGCCAGCAGGACAGGGCGTAATGAGCAGTTCTTC
CASRTGRNEQFF
>TRBD2|TRBJ2-1|-|TRBV7-9
TGTGCCAGCAGCTTATTAGCGGGTGAGCAGTTCTTC
CASSLLAGEQFF
>-|TRBJ2-1|-|TRBV6-1
TGTGCCAGCAGTGAACTGGAGTTTGAGCAGTTCTTC
CASSELEFEQFF
>TRBD1|TRBJ2-2|-|TRBV5-6
TGTGCCAGCAGCGCACGGACAGGGGGTCAATCCGGGGAGCTGTTTTTT
CASSARTGGQSGELFF
>-|TRBJ2-4|few|TRBV6-5
TGTGCCAGCAGTTACGCTCAGGCTCCAGCCAAAAACATTCAGTACTTC
CASSYAQAPAKNIQYF
>-|TRBJ1-3|-|TRBV9
TGTGCCAGCACCCCGTCGACAGGTCCTGGAAACACCATATATTTT
CASTPSTGPGNTIYF
>-|TRBJ1-2|few|TRBV14
TGTGCCAGCAGCCAAGTGGGAGGCTATGGCTACACCTTC
CASSQVGGYGYTF
>TRBD2|TRBJ2-6|few|TRBV5-1
TGCGCCAGCAGCTTGAGGGCGACTAGCGGGGAGGGAGCCGGGGCCAACGTCCTGACTTTC
CASSLRATSGEGAGANVLTF
>-|TRBJ1-1|-|TRBV7-3
TGTGCCAGCAGCACTATGACGAACACTGAAGCTTTCTTT
CASSTMTNTEAFF
>TRBD1|TRBJ1-5|few|TRBV4-1
TGCGCCAGCAGCCAACAAGGACAGGGCACTCAGCCCCAGCATTTT
CASSQQGQGTQPQHF
>-|TRBJ2-1|few|TRBV5-1
TGCGCCAGCAGCTTGTACGACAGCTCCTACAATGAGCAGTTCTTC
CASSLYDSSYNEQFF
>-|TRBJ2-2|-|TRBV11-2
TGTGCCAGCAGCTCCCTACCGGGACTTCTCACTGGGGAGCTGTTTTTT
CASSSLPGLLTGELFF
>-|TRBJ1-3|few|TRBV30
TGTGCCTGGGGCGGGCAGTATGGAAACACCATATATTTT
CAWGGQYGNTIYF
>-|TRBJ2-1|few|TRBV11-2
TGTGCCAGCAGCTTAGGTCGGGACTCCTCCTACAATGAGCAGTTCTTC
CASSLGRDSSYNEQFF
>-|TRBJ2-1|few|TRBV20-1
TGCAGTGCGAGCCACCAGCAGGCACAGTTCTTC
CSASHQQAQFF
>-|TRBJ2-5|many|TRBV5-4
TGTGCCAGCAGCCCAATGGAGACCCAGTACTTC
CASSPMETQYF
>-|TRBJ2-7|few|TRBV30
TGTGCCTGGAGTGTAGGGGCAGCCGAGCAGTACTTC
CAWSVGAAEQYF
>TRBD1|TRBJ1-1|-|TRBV27
TGTGCCAGCAGTTGGACAGGGGGGAGCACTGAAGCTTTCTTT
CASSWTGGSTEAFF
>-|TRBJ1-1|-|TRBV5-6
TGTGCCAGCAGCTTGGGACGGAGGAACACTGAAGCTTTCTTT
CASSLGRRNTEAFF
>TRBD2|TRBJ2-1|-|TRBV7-9
TGTGCCAGCAGCTTGATAGCGGGAGGTTTTGAGCAGTTCTTC
CASSLIAGGFEQFF
>-|TRBJ2-6|few|TRBV15
TGTGCCACCAGCACGACTAGAGGTGCGCAGCTTTCATTCCTGACTTTC
CATSTTRGAQLSFLTF
>TRBD2|TRBJ2-3|few|TRBV5-1
TGCGCCAGCAGCTTGAAGACTAGCGGCACTAGCACAGATACGCAGTATTTT
CASSLKTSGTSTDTQYF
>TRBD2|TRBJ2-1|few|TRBV19
TGTGCCAGTAGTGTTTCCGGGACTAGCGGGGCTAATGAGCAGTTCTTC
CASSVSGTSGANEQFF
>-|TRBJ1-3|-|TRBV5-1
TGCGCCAGCAGCTCGGGGGACACCATATATTTT
CASSSGDTIYF
>-|TRBJ2-6|few|TRBV6-5
TGTGCCAGCAGTTACCCCGCCGGGTCTGGGGCCAACGTCCTGACTTTC
CASSYPAGSGANVLTF
>-|TRBJ1-4|few|TRBV2
TGTGCCACCGCAGGATCCTTTAATGAAAAACTGTTTTTT
CATAGSFNEKLFF
>TRBD1|TRBJ1-3|few|TRBV9
TGTGCCAGCAGCGTATCTGGTGGACAGGCCTCTGGAAACACCATATATTTT
CASSVSGGQASGNTIYF
>TRBD2|TRBJ2-2|-|TRBV5-8
TGTGCCAGCAGCCTCGGGACTAGCGTCTTCGCGAACACCGGGGAGCTGTTTTTT
CASSLGTSVFANTGELFF
>TRBD1|TRBJ1-6|-|TRBV7-9
TGTGCCAGCAGCCAGGGGGAATATTCACCCCTCCACTTT
CASSQGEYSPLHF
>TRBD1|TRBJ1-1|-|TRBV5-4
TGTGCCAGCAGCACCGGACAGGTGGGTGAAGCTTTCTTT
CASSTGQVGEAFF
>-|TRBJ2-7|many|TRBV9
TGTGCCAGCAGCGTAGCTCCAGGAAACTACGAGCAGTACTTC
CASSVAPGNYEQYF
>TRBD1|TRBJ1-4|-|TRBV5-1
TGCGCCAGCAGCGACCTGGGACAGGGCAATGAAAAACTGTTTTTT
CASSDLGQGNEKLFF
>TRBD1|TRBJ1-2|few|TRBV30
TGTGCCTGTACAGGGGGCGCCCAGGGTGGCTACACCTTC
CACTGGAQGGYTF
>-|TRBJ2-7|-|TRBV5-6
TGTGCCAGCAGCTTCCCCAGCGTTCCCTACGAGCAGTACTTC
CASSFPSVPYEQYF
>TRBD1|TRBJ2-6|-|TRBV7-3
TGTGCCAGCAGCCCGACAGGGTTTTCATCTGGGGCCAACGTCCTGACTTTC
CASSPTGFSSGANVLTF
>TRBD1|TRBJ2-2|-|TRBV28
TGTGCCAGCAGGCCCGGGACAGGGGGCGTAGCTCGCACCGGGGAGCTGTTTTTT
CASRPGTGGVARTGELFF
>-|TRBJ2-1|-|TRBV30
TGTGCCTGGACCCTCACGGCGGGCGGTGAGCAGTTCTTC
CAWTLTAGGEQFF
>TRBD2|TRBJ2-2|few|TRBV7-7
TGTGCTAGCAGACCTACCTTGGGACTAGAGAACACCGGGGAGCTGTTTTTT
CASRPTLGLENTGELFF
>-|TRBJ2-7|-|TRBV4-1
TGCGCCAGCAGCCAAGCAATGAGCTCCTACGAGCAGTACTTC
CASSQAMSSYEQYF
>TRBD2|TRBJ2-1|few|TRBV10-2
TGCGCCAGCAGGCGTGCGGGAGGAGAATACAATGAGCAGTTCTTC
CASRRAGGEYNEQFF
>-|TRBJ2-7|-|TRBV6-6
TGTGCCAGCAGTTCCTCCCGGGGCGAGCAGTACTTC
CASSSSRGEQYF
>TRBD1|TRBJ1-4|-|TRBV18
TGTGCCAGCTCACCTCGGACAGGAGCTAATGAAAAACTGTTTTTT
CASSPRTGANEKLFF
>-|TRBJ1-2|-|TRBV6-5
TGTGCCAGCAGCCTATTGGGGCGGTATAACTATGGCTACACCTTC
CASSLLGRYNYGYTF
>-|TRBJ1-6|-|TRBV5-8
TGTGCCAGCAGCTTGGCTGCCGGGAGAACTAATTCACCCCTCCACTTT
CASSLAAGRTNSPLHF
>TRBD1|TRBJ2-7|-|TRBV6-1
TGTGCCAGCAGACGAGGGACAGGGGGATCCTACGAGCAGTACTTC
CASRRGTGGSYEQYF